What follows are 23 T cell receptor beta chains derived from one specimen sequenced in a study of blood T cell repertoires in COVID-19. TCRdb's table, derived via immunoSEQ multiplex PCR, lists solely in-frame clones and lacks some. The sample carries about 270,000 clones, around 85% recorded once. Source material: peripheral blood. These receptors were collected from a woman in her fifties or sixties with active or convalescent COVID-19.

The gene calls are TRBV27 and TRBJ1-2; a weak D match, TRBD1 (6 bases). CDR3 size: 15 residues. Germline V CDR1 and CDR2: MNHEY, SMNVEV (reference sequence). V lost 0 bases, J lost 2 bases, and 10 bases lay in between. CDR3 DNA: TGTGCCAGCAGTTTATCGTCGCAGGGGAACTATGGCTACACCTTC. Protein: CASSLSSQGNYGYTF.

The CDR3, as DNA: TGTGCCAGCAGTTACGGGACAGTGAACACTGAAGCTTTCTTT. This encodes CASSYGTVNTEAFF. This sequence joins TRBV6-2 or TRBV6-3 and TRBJ1-1; the match to TRBD1 covers 7 bases. Germline trimming cut 2 bases from V and 0 bases from J; bases unmatched to any gene: 0. Germline-derived CDR1 and CDR2 are MNHEY and SVGEGT. This CDR3 has 14 residues.

The chain recombines TRBV11-2 with TRBJ2-1; the match to TRBD2 covers 10 bases. The CDR3 has 15 amino acids. V shed 5 bases, J shed 6 bases, and the junction held 7 bases outside the gene matches. CDR1 and CDR2 (germline): SGHAT, FQNNGV. The CDR3 spells CASSATGLARNEQFF. Here the CDR3 DNA reads TGTGCCAGCAGCGCAACGGGACTAGCGCGCAATGAGCAGTTCTTC.

The J gene is TRBJ2-1, the V gene TRBV30; 7 bases are shared with TRBD2. The CDR3 is 14 residues long. The germline CDR1 and CDR2 sequences are GTSNPN and SVGIG (reference sequence). The ends lost 4 bases at V and 7 bases at J; junction bases unmatched: 10. The CDR3 bases are TGTGCCTGGAACACCGGGACCGGGGGGAATGAGCAGTTCTTC. This translates into CAWNTGTGGNEQFF.

Turning to this clone: The junction does not match germline at one end; this may be a read error. The chain uses TRBV28 and TRBJ1-2, with TRBD1 matching 7 bases. Germline CDR1 reads MDHEN; CDR2 reads SYDVKM. The CDR3 contains 14 residues. The CDR3 loop is CASSTQGRQGVSLF. CDR3 nucleotides: TGTGCCAGCAGTACCCAAGGGAGACAGGGTGTCAGTCTCTTC.

This clone was recorded once. The CDR3 bases are TGTGCCATCAGTGGGACAGGCTACGAGCAGTACTTC. It is translated as CAISGTGYEQYF. The V gene is TRBV10-3, the J gene TRBJ2-7; 7 bases fit TRBD1. The length of the CDR3 is 12 residues. The germline gives CDR1 ENHRY, CDR2 SYGVKD. Losses at the gene ends were 4 bases for V and 3 bases for J; bases not matched to a gene: 0.

The chain recombines TRBV18 with TRBJ2-7; 10 positions match TRBD2. The CDR3 length is 15 residues. Trimming took 3 bases from V and 6 from J; bases not matched to a gene: 8. CDR1 is KGHSH and CDR2 is LQKENI in the germline V gene. CDR3 amino acids: CASSPEASGSGEQYF. CDR3 bases: TGTGCCAGCTCACCCGAGGCTAGCGGGAGTGGCGAGCAGTACTTC. The full variable domain, its missing parts supplied by reference TRBV18 and TRBJ2-7, is NAGVMQNPRHLVRRRGQEARLRCSPMKGHSHVYWYRQLPEEGLKFMVYLQKENIIDESGMPKERFSAEFPKEGPSILRIQQVVRGDSAAYFCASSPEASGSGEQYFGPGTRLTVT.

Only a few counts were recorded for this clone. The J gene is TRBJ1-2, the V gene TRBV28; TRBD1 might be the D (6 bases). CDR3 length: 13 amino acids. V lost 4 bases to trimming and J lost 4 bases, with 10 bases between them. In germline, CDR1 is MDHEN, CDR2 SYDVKM. The CDR3 DNA is TGTGCCAGCAGTTCCGACAGGCCCTATGGCTACACCTTC. Encoded protein: CASSSDRPYGYTF.

The chain has TRBV7-3 and TRBJ1-2, with D possibly TRBD1 on 6 matching bases. Per the germline V gene, CDR1 is SGHTA and CDR2 is FQGTGA. The CDR3 is made up of 11 amino acids. V lost 4 bases to trimming and J lost 8 bases, with 8 bases between them. The CDR3 region is CASSSGQGYTF. The CDR3 nucleotides are TGTGCCAGCAGCTCGGGACAAGGCTACACCTTC.

The rearrangement links TRBV7-8 to TRBJ1-5, with D possibly being TRBD1 (6 bases). This CDR3 spans 14 amino acids. Germline assignment: CDR1 SGHVS and CDR2 FQNEAQ. V gave up 1 base and J gave up 4 bases, with 8 bases separating them. CDR3 sequence: CASSLGTGNQPQHF. The CDR3 DNA reads as TGTGCCAGCAGCTTAGGCACAGGGAATCAGCCCCAGCATTTT.

This chain links TRBV9 with TRBJ2-7; TRBD1 aligns across 7 bases. The J segment lost 3 bases and the V segment lost 2 bases, leaving 8 bases of the junction unmatched. CDR1 is SGDLS, CDR2 YYNGEE, per germline. The CDR3 consists of 15 residues. CDR3 protein: CASSVDAGGIYEQYF. The CDR3 nucleotides are TGTGCCAGCAGCGTTGACGCAGGGGGAATCTACGAGCAGTACTTC.

This chain links TRBV4-1 with TRBJ2-3; 9 bases are a match to TRBD2. The CDR3 is made up of 14 amino acids. The V gene end was trimmed by 9 bases and the J gene end by 4 bases; junction bases not matched to a gene: 8. Looked up from germline, CDR1 is MGHRA and CDR2 is YSYEKL. DNA for the CDR3: TGCGCCAGACTAGCGGGCGCCCGTCCAGATACGCAGTATTTT. Translating it yields CARLAGARPDTQYF.

The rearrangement uses TRBV19 and TRBJ2-4; D is possibly TRBD2 (6 bases). Germline CDR1 LNHDA, CDR2 SQIVND (reference sequence). There are 15 residues in the CDR3. V was shortened by 3 bases and J by 2 bases, with 11 bases between the two germline ends. The DNA of the CDR3 is TGTGCCAGTAGTATGGAGGGAGCACCCAAAAACATTCAGTACTTC. This encodes CASSMEGAPKNIQYF.

This clone was picked up one time. The chain links TRBV30 to TRBJ1-1; no reliable D call. V lost 0 bases and J 10 bases, leaving 9 bases between the germline ends. The CDR3 spans 11 residues. CDR1 GTSNPN and CDR2 SVGIG come from the germline V gene (reference sequence). The CDR3 here is CAWSVSRSAFF. In nucleotides, the CDR3 is TGTGCCTGGAGTGTAAGCCGCTCAGCTTTCTTT.

The V call is TRBV5-1, the J call TRBJ2-7, with D tentatively TRBD1 (5 bases). Germline CDR1 reads SGHRS; CDR2 reads YFSETQ. The CDR3 extends over 15 amino acids. The V gene lost 4 bases and the J gene lost 2 bases, with 16 bases spanning the gap. The CDR3 bases are TGCGCCAGCAGCCTGGAAAATTTGGGGCCCTACGAGCAGTACTTC. Its protein product is CASSLENLGPYEQYF.

The V and J genes are TRBV10-1 and TRBJ2-1; D gene unclear. CDR3 length: 12 residues. Per the germline V gene, CDR1 is WNHNN and CDR2 is SYGVQD (reference sequence). The V gene lost 3 bases and the J gene lost 9 bases, with 9 bases spanning the gap. The CDR3, as DNA: TGCGCCAGCAGTGAAGCGTCTGGTGAGCAGTTCTTC. This sequence encodes CASSEASGEQFF.

This sequence joins TRBV5-8 and TRBJ2-1; 12 bases align to TRBD2. The CDR3 loop spans 16 amino acids. Germline-derived CDR1 and CDR2 are SGHTS and YDEGEE. V was clipped by 1 base and J by 7 bases; unmatched bases: 6. The CDR3 DNA reads TGTGCCAGCAGCTTGTACCTAGCGGGAGGGCAAAATGAGCAGTTCTTC. Residues: CASSLYLAGGQNEQFF.

V and J are TRBV14 and TRBJ1-2, with a possible D match to TRBD1 (6 bases). CDR1 and CDR2 from the germline V gene are SGHDN and FVKESK. This CDR3 is 16 amino acids long. V shed 1 base and J shed 7 bases, with 19 bases lying between them. This chain's CDR3 is CASSQVGDTGYGGYTF. The CDR3, as DNA: TGTGCCAGCAGCCAAGTGGGGGATACAGGGTACGGTGGCTACACCTTC.

The CDR3 DNA sequence: TGTGCCAGCAGCTTAGGACAGATTAAGCAGTTCTTC. This sequence encodes CASSLGQIKQFF. This sequence joins TRBV11-2 and TRBJ2-1, with a weak D call TRBD1 (5 bases). The CDR3 length is 12 residues. V was cut by 1 base and J by 11 bases, with 9 bases left in between. Germline loops: CDR1 SGHAT, CDR2 FQNNGV.

The rearrangement uses TRBV7-9 and TRBJ1-2; D possibly corresponds to TRBD1 (6 bases). The CDR3 has 16 residues. From germline, CDR1 is SEHNR and CDR2 FQNEAQ (reference sequence). V dropped 3 bases and J dropped 0 bases, with 14 bases sitting between them. CDR3 in amino acids: CASSLGGGEANYGYTF. In DNA, the CDR3 is TGTGCCAGCAGCTTGGGAGGGGGAGAAGCTAACTATGGCTACACCTTC.

The CDR3 DNA is TGCGCCAGCAGCCCCTGGCGAGGGGGAGAAGAAAAACTGTTTTTT. It encodes CASSPWRGGEEKLFF. The chain recombines TRBV5-1 with TRBJ1-4; possibly TRBD1 for D (6 bases). Germline V gives CDR1 SGHRS, CDR2 YFSETQ. V was pared by 4 bases and J by 8 bases, with 18 bases between. CDR3 size: 15 residues.

This clone was observed a single time. This chain connects TRBV5-4 to TRBJ2-4, with a weak D call TRBD2 (6 bases). The CDR3 length is 18 residues. Trimming shortened V by 10 bases and J by 0 bases, and 26 bases separated the two germline ends. Germline CDR1 is SGHNT and CDR2 is YYREEE (reference sequence). The CDR3 is CAGGWGPGGRLAKNIQYF. CDR3 coding DNA: TGTGCCGGAGGGTGGGGACCCGGGGGAAGGTTAGCCAAAAACATTCAGTACTTC.

The rearrangement uses TRBV19 and TRBJ1-1, with TRBD1 matching over 7 bases. Germline CDR1 is LNHDA and CDR2 is SQIVND (reference sequence). V lost 3 bases and J lost 8; bases outside the gene matches: 3. This CDR3 contains 12 residues. CDR3 in amino acids: CASSMRTGEAFF. For the CDR3, the DNA is TGTGCCAGTAGTATGAGGACAGGCGAAGCTTTCTTT.